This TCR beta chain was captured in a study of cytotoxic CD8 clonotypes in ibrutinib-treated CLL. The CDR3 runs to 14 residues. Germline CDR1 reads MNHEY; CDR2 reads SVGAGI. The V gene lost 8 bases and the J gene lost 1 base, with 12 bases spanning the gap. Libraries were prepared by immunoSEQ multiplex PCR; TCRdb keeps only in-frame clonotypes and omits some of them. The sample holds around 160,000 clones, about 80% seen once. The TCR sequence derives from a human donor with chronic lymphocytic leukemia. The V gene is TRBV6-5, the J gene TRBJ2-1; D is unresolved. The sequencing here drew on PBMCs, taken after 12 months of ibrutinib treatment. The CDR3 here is CASAADTSYNEQFF. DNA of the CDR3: TGTGCCAGCGCCGCTGATACGTCCTACAATGAGCAGTTCTTC.